This paragraph reports one T cell receptor (beta chain). Its target is not known. The sample comes from a study of T cells in Graves' hyperthyroidism and ophthalmopathy. Study outcomes and limitations: Blood also contained most expanded thyroid clonotypes above 0.001. A median approximately 6.5 months before onset, the model predicted ophthalmopathy.

The study excluded patients with uncontrolled infection, other autoimmune disease, pregnancy or lactation. Each diagnosis drew on symptoms, thyroxine, TRAb, thyroid ultrasound and orbital computed tomography findings. Amplification of TCR beta CDR3 regions used RNA as the template. Researchers ran a first-round RT-PCR on the TCR CDR3 using the HTBI primer set. TCRdb analysed the multiplex PCR reads with MiXCR anew, one entry per CDR3 protein. The table shows more than 550,000 distinct CDR3 sequences, with nearly 45% occurring only once. The CDR3 spans 12 residues. Trimming removed 8 bases from V and 4 bases from J, with 11 bases in between. Germline CDR1 and CDR2: MGHDK and SYGVNS.

The sequenced material came from peripheral blood or thyroid tissue (not recorded which). The V call is TRBV25-1, the J call TRBJ1-2; D not resolved. The TCR sequence derives from an adult man with Graves' disease, either hyperthyroidism or ophthalmopathy (not recorded which). CDR3 amino acids: CASLGVTYGYTF. In DNA, the CDR3 is TGTGCCAGCTTGGGAGTTACCTATGGCTACACCTTC.